The 8 T cell receptor beta chains below all came from one sample that was sequenced in a study of HIV-infected patients and healthy controls. TCRdb independently ran MiXCR on the 5' RACE reads; one entry per CDR3 protein. Of under 70,000 distinct CDR3 sequences listed, around 21% were seen once; the top ten hold 1.4%. Sequenced input: CD4+ T cells from blood. The receptors shown here come from a human donor in good health.

This clonotype was picked up many times. The chain recombines TRBV7-6 with TRBJ2-2, with 9 bases matching TRBD1. The V segment lost 1 base and the J segment 1 base; nucleotides outside the gene matches: 4. CDR3 length equals 17 residues. The V gene's germline CDR1 is SGHVS and CDR2 FNYEAQ. The chain's CDR3 is CASSLEPGQGNTGELFF. CDR3 nucleotide sequence: TGTGCCAGCAGCTTAGAGCCGGGACAGGGGAACACCGGGGAGCTGTTTTTT.

This clonotype was seen a handful of times. This sequence joins TRBV6-5 and TRBJ1-6; 10 nucleotides align to TRBD1. Germline lookup yields CDR1 MNHEY and CDR2 SVGAGI. This CDR3 contains 19 residues. J lost 0 bases, V lost 5 bases, and 10 bases had no gene match. The CDR3 nucleotides read TGTGCCAGCAGTCCTGACAGGGGGCTCGTTAGCTCCTATAATTCACCCCTCCACTTT. Its translation is CASSPDRGLVSSYNSPLHF.

The rearrangement links TRBV7-2 to TRBJ2-5, with 7 bases matching TRBD1. CDR3 size: 14 residues. Germline V lookup: CDR1 SGHTA, CDR2 FQGNSA. Trimming at V came to 5 bases and at J to 3 bases, leaving 6 bases not matched to a gene. The CDR3 loop reads CASSRDSRKETQYF. The CDR3 DNA sequence: TGTGCCAGCAGCAGGGACAGCCGGAAAGAGACCCAGTACTTC.

This clonotype has at least ten counts. The V and J genes are TRBV7-9 and TRBJ1-2, with D possibly matching TRBD1 (5 bases). There are 13 residues in the CDR3. Germline CDR1 SEHNR, CDR2 FQNEAQ (reference sequence). Trimming removed 1 base at V and 6 bases at J, with 9 bases between. The CDR3 DNA reads as TGTGCCAGCAGCTTAGGCAGGGCGGATGGCTACACCTTC. Its protein is CASSLGRADGYTF.

This clonotype has a count of ten or more. The chain carries TRBV10-3 and TRBJ1-1, with a tentative D call TRBD1 (5 bases). CDR3 length: 14 amino acids. The germline V gene encodes CDR1 ENHRY and CDR2 SYGVKD. Trimming shortened V by 5 bases and J by 1 base, and 11 bases separated the two germline ends. The CDR3 loop reads CAISPKTGNTEAFF. The CDR3 bases are TGTGCCATCAGTCCCAAAACAGGGAACACTGAAGCTTTCTTT.

In this sample, this clonotype turned up a few times. The chain links TRBV27 to TRBJ1-2, with 12 bases fitting TRBD1. CDR1 MNHEY and CDR2 SMNVEV come from the germline V gene (reference sequence). This CDR3 contains 13 residues. V gave up 7 bases and J gave up 7 bases; unmatched junction bases: 4. The CDR3 region has the DNA TGTGCCAGCAAGGGACAGGGGGCAGGTGGCTACACCTTC. The encoded protein is CASKGQGAGGYTF.

The sample holds a few counts of this clonotype. This rearrangement joins TRBV5-4 to TRBJ1-1, with a possible D match to TRBD1 (5 bases). Germline CDR1 reads SGHNT; CDR2 reads YYREEE (reference sequence). The V gene lost 6 bases and the J gene lost 4 bases, with 10 bases spanning the gap. The CDR3 covers 12 residues. The DNA for the CDR3 is TGTGCCAGCAAGGGGAGGGGCACTGAAGCTTTCTTT. Protein sequence: CASKGRGTEAFF.

This clonotype was seen more than once but under ten times. The rearrangement uses TRBV7-9 and TRBJ1-3; D remains unclear. In germline, CDR1 is SEHNR, CDR2 FQNEAQ (reference sequence). The ends were cut back, 8 bases at V and 0 bases at J, with 17 bases in the middle. The CDR3 sequence is 16 residues long. CDR3 coding DNA: TGTGCCAGCGACGCCCTGGGCAGAAGCTCTGGAAACACCATATATTTT. Its translation: CASDALGRSSGNTIYF.